This T cell receptor (beta chain) was found in a study of identifying expanded T cells in peripheral blood (dated by TCRdb to the late 2010s). For the wider study: Four technical replicates, made by sequencing separate aliquots from the same pool of genomic DNA, were compared pairwise. General conclusions and limits of the study: It was expected by the authors that biological variance in healthy repertoires might increase further over much longer intervals, such as months to years. Across all healthy-donor time intervals, the beta-binomial model significantly cut both the number of clones called differentially abundant and the false-positive rate. The binomial model flagged 0.9 to 1.5 differentially abundant clones between technical replicates but 15 to 17 over around 2 weeks and 18 to 20 over around four weeks. For all healthy donors, the variance in clone template counts between approximately two-week samples rose significantly as total template count increased.

TCRbeta CDR3 regions were profiled with the immunoSEQ Assay using bias-controlled multiplex PCR amplification of genomic DNA. As for how the authors treated the data: The absolute abundance of each unique TCRbeta CDR3 region was quantified after sequences were collapsed and filtered. Two models were used to test differential abundance: a binomial model (Fisher-equivalent) and a beta-binomial model that adds time-dependent variance fitted from healthy donors. Any clone with fewer than 5 combined templates was excluded, and a clone was called differentially abundant if its Benjamini-Hochberg FDR was below 0.01. Using the form v = (b*log(k)+a)^2, the beta-binomial variance was modeled as a function of the total template count across the two samples. TCRdb's version of the immuneACCESS table is confined to in-frame rearrangements and falls short of the full clone set. An unresolved V gene accounts for under half of the shortfall where checked; the remainder is of unknown origin. V, J and clone size were drawn from that table, and D and trimming were deduced from the DNA. This sample comprises about 100,000 clones, around 88% of them detected only once. The ten largest clonotypes hold 5.6% of the sample.

A remark on this clone: Its antigen is still unknown. Per-base quality was not reported, and no clone a single base away is much larger than it.

During the collection period, no infections or other immune events were recorded for the healthy donors. To calibrate time-dependent variance in a beta-binomial model of T-cell clone differential abundance, blood repertoires from healthy donors were used as a training cohort. There were 10 healthy donors in the training cohort, of whom 3 were female and 7 were male. On average the donors were about 45 years old, and their ages spanned roughly 29 to 70 years. Whole blood was collected from each healthy donor at three time points spaced about 2 weeks apart and obtained from a commercial supplier. Genomic DNA was extracted from unsorted whole blood for immunosequencing. Material for sequencing was blood. This TCR came from a person aged 18 to 75 in good health.

The sequenced DNA: TGTGCCAGCAGTTTCTCGGGGGTCCTAAACCAAGAGACCCAGTACTTC. It translates as CASSFSGVLNQETQYF. Recombination joined TRBV6-6 with TRBJ2-5; the best D guess is TRBD2, with 6 bases matching. Between the V and J ends, shortened by 4 bases and 0 bases respectively, the junction contains 15 bases. According to the germline V gene (reference sequence), CDR1 reads MNHNY and CDR2 reads SVGAGI. The CDR3 runs 16 amino acids, cysteine and phenylalanine included. The CDR3 DNA has 48 bases and is translated from base 1.